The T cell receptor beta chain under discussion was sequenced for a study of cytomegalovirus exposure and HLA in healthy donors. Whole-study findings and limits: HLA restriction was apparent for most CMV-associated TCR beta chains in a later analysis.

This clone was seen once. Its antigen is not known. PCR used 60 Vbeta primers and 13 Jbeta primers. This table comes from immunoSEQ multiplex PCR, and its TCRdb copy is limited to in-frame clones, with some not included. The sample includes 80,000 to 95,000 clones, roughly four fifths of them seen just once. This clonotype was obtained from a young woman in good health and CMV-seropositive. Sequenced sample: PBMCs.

In nucleotides, the CDR3 is TGTGCCAGCAGTTACAGTTTAACTAATGAAAAACTGTTTTTT. This codes for CASSYSLTNEKLFF. The chain is built from TRBV28 and TRBJ1-4; no clear D gene. The CDR3 has 14 amino acids. Germline V gives CDR1 MDHEN, CDR2 SYDVKM. V was trimmed by 4 bases and J by 1 base, leaving 7 bases between them.